The clone carrying this T cell receptor beta chain was picked up a small number of times. The target antigen is unknown. Trimming cost V 6 bases and J 7 bases, with 19 bases left between them. CDR1 MNHNY and CDR2 SVGAGI come from the germline V gene (reference sequence). This CDR3 has 15 amino acids. The data stem from a study of beta chain features in type 1 diabetes. Every isolated RNA sample was fully reverse transcribed, so sequencing captured expressed TCRB transcripts. TCRdb keeps only in-frame clones here, not all; method: immunoSEQ multiplex PCR. The sample lists hundreds of thousands of clones; about 14% were seen once. Overall study results and limits: Moderately but significantly shorter TCRB CDR3s were found in Type 1 diabetes patients in all four CD4+ subsets.

Input material: naive CD4+ T cells from blood. The TCR comes from a young man with type 1 diabetes. The rearrangement uses TRBV6-6 and TRBJ2-1; D possibly corresponds to TRBD2 (6 bases). CDR3: CASSRREPMGNEQFF. The CDR3 DNA follows: TGTGCCAGCAGCCGCCGGGAGCCAATGGGAAATGAGCAGTTCTTC.